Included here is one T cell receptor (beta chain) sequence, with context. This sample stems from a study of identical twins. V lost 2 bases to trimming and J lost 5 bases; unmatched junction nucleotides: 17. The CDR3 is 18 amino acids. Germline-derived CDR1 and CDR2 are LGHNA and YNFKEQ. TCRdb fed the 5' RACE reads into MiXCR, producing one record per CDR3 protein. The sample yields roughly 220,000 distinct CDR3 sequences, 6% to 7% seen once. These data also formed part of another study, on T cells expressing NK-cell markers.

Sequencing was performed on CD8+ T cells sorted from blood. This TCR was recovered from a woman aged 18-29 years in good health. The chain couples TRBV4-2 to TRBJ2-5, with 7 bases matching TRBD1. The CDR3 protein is CASSQLTGSVLLKETQYF. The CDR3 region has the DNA TGTGCCAGCAGCCAACTGACAGGGTCCGTACTACTCAAGGAGACCCAGTACTTC.